What follows are 27 T cell receptor beta chains derived from one specimen sequenced in a study of vaccination and CD4 T cells after COVID-19 (dated by TCRdb to between 2021 and 2022). These receptors are not linked to any known antigen. Libraries were prepared through PCR. TCRdb lists the instrument as Illumina iSeq 100. TCR sequencing of DNA from cultured CD4+ T cells used the Oncomine TCR Beta short-read assay at the Johns Hopkins FTIC core. TCRdb took the public reads, trimmed them with fastp at Q25, ran MiXCR for clone calling and kept in-frame beta chains. Here each entry gathers all rows of one CDR3 protein and keeps the most common genes and DNA. The sample data list about 15,000 distinct CDR3 sequences, and around half of these were observed just once. The leading ten clones occupy more than 15% of the sample. The sample's treatment or condition label, in plain terms: roughly 10-day PBMC culture with coronavirus spike peptide pools or control peptides (ViraFEST assay).

Specimen: CD4+ T cells from blood, cultured in vitro, collected before SARS-CoV-2 vaccination. The receptors come from a human donor who had recovered from COVID-19.

This chain uses TRBV6-4 with TRBJ2-1; 12 nucleotides agree with TRBD2. Germline CDR1 MRHNA, CDR2 SNTAGT. The V gene end was trimmed by 3 bases and the J gene end by 8 bases; junction bases not matched to a gene: 5. CDR3 length equals 15 residues. CDR3 in DNA: TGTGCCAGCAGTGAAAGACTAGCGGGAGTCCATGAGCAGTTCTTC. It codes for CASSERLAGVHEQFF.

In this sample, this clonotype turned up a few times. This chain uses TRBV6-4 with TRBJ2-3, with D tentatively TRBD1 (5 bases). Germline CDR1 is MRHNA and CDR2 is SNTAGT. With 2 bases removed from V and 2 bases from J, the gap between germline ends came to 8 bases. The CDR3 runs 14 residues. This CDR3 is CASSDRGTTDTQYF. CDR3 coding DNA: TGTGCCAGCAGTGACAGGGGAACCACAGATACGCAGTATTTT.

The chain recombines TRBV20-1 with TRBJ2-1; the match to TRBD2 covers 12 bases. This CDR3 has 16 residues. J lost 4 bases, V lost 2 bases, and 6 bases had no gene match. CDR1 and CDR2 (germline): DFQATT, SNEGSKA (reference sequence). CDR3 bases: TGCAGTGCTAGATCGACTAGCGGGAGTAGGTACAATGAGCAGTTCTTC. Translating gives CSARSTSGSRYNEQFF.

The V and J genes are TRBV12-3 or TRBV12-4 and TRBJ2-7, with a tentative D call TRBD2 (7 bases). Trimming left V 5 bases short and J 4 bases short, with 18 bases between. The CDR3 consists of 15 residues. The CDR3 loop is CASSVGGALEYEQYF. As DNA, the CDR3 is TGTGCCAGCAGTGTGGGGGGGGCCCTAGAATACGAGCAGTACTTC.

The rearrangement links TRBV10-3 to TRBJ2-3; 9 bases align to TRBD2. The CDR3 consists of 14 residues. V was clipped by 6 bases and J by 3 bases; unmatched bases: 4. Germline loops: CDR1 ENHRY, CDR2 SYGVKD. CDR3 DNA: TGTGCCATCAGCTCTAGCGGGAAGACAGATACGCAGTATTTT. Translated, it gives CAISSSGKTDTQYF.

This clonotype counts as medium-sized (0.01 to 0.1%). The rearrangement joins TRBV28 to TRBJ2-7; possible D gene TRBD2, 6 bases. Per the germline V gene, CDR1 is MDHEN and CDR2 is SYDVKM. Trimming cost V 6 bases and J 0 bases, with 6 bases left between them. The CDR3 runs to 12 residues. The CDR3: CASRDYSYEQYF. CDR3 DNA sequence: TGTGCCAGCAGGGACTACTCCTACGAGCAGTACTTC.

J is TRBJ2-1 and V is TRBV6-1; 8 positions agree with TRBD2. The CDR3 totals 13 residues. V was pared by 8 bases and J by 8 bases, with 8 bases of the junction left unmatched. CDR1 is MNHNS and CDR2 is SASEGT in the germline V gene. The CDR3 sequence: CASVAGGGYEQFF. The CDR3 bases are TGTGCCAGCGTGGCGGGAGGAGGTTATGAGCAGTTCTTC.

V gene TRBV18 combines with J gene TRBJ1-5; D ambiguous. V was trimmed by 3 bases and J by 2 bases, leaving 11 bases between them. The germline gives CDR1 KGHSH, CDR2 LQKENI. This CDR3 is 15 amino acids long. CDR3 in DNA: TGTGCCAGCTCACCTAGGGAGGTCGGCAATCAGCCCCAGCATTTT. This codes for CASSPREVGNQPQHF. The whole variable domain, remainder taken from reference TRBV18 and TRBJ1-5, is NAGVMQNPRHLVRRRGQEARLRCSPMKGHSHVYWYRQLPEEGLKFMVYLQKENIIDESGMPKERFSAEFPKEGPSILRIQQVVRGDSAAYFCASSPREVGNQPQHFGDGTRLSIL.

This clonotype was counted only a few times. CDR3 DNA: TGTGCCAGCACCGGAGGGGGAACAGATACGCAGTATTTT. It codes for CASTGGGTDTQYF. The chain links TRBV12-3 or TRBV12-4 to TRBJ2-3; D is possibly TRBD1 or TRBD2 (6 bases each). The CDR3 runs to 13 residues. The V gene lost 7 bases and the J gene lost 3 bases, with 11 bases spanning the gap.

The rearrangement links TRBV2 to TRBJ2-2, with D uncertain. Trimming removed 6 bases from V and 1 base from J, with 3 bases in between. There are 12 residues in the CDR3. Looked up from germline, CDR1 is SNHLY and CDR2 is FYNNEI. The CDR3 sequence is CASSMNTGELFF. The CDR3 region has the DNA TGTGCCAGCAGCATGAACACCGGGGAGCTGTTTTTT.

The gene calls are TRBV4-2 and TRBJ2-2; 11 bases are shared with TRBD2. V lost 4 bases to trimming and J lost 5 bases; unmatched junction nucleotides: 3. CDR1 is LGHNA, CDR2 YNFKEQ, per germline. The CDR3 covers 15 residues. The CDR3 DNA reads as TGTGCCAGCAGCCCACTAGCGGGAGTAACCGGGGAGCTGTTTTTT. This gives the protein CASSPLAGVTGELFF.

V gene TRBV7-9 combines with J gene TRBJ2-3; unclear D gene. Germline loops: CDR1 SEHNR, CDR2 FQNEAQ (reference sequence). This CDR3 is 13 amino acids long. The V gene lost 3 bases and the J gene lost 0 bases, with 4 bases spanning the gap. DNA of the CDR3: TGTGCCAGCAGCTTCGACAGCACAGATACGCAGTATTTT. Amino acids: CASSFDSTDTQYF.

The chain joins TRBV11-1 to TRBJ2-5; D is undetermined. There are 12 residues in the CDR3. The V gene lost 4 bases and the J gene lost 0 bases, with 3 bases spanning the gap. In germline, CDR1 is SGHAT, CDR2 FQDESV (reference sequence). CDR3 DNA sequence: TGTGCCAGCAGCTCAAACCAAGAGACCCAGTACTTC. The encoded protein is CASSSNQETQYF.

This rearrangement joins TRBV9 to TRBJ2-7; D not certain. The ends were cut back, 2 bases at V and 0 bases at J, with 15 bases in the middle. Looked up from germline, CDR1 is SGDLS and CDR2 is YYNGEE. This CDR3 comprises 16 residues. For the CDR3, the DNA is TGTGCCAGCAGCGTCGAACCCCTTGCGATCTCCTACGAGCAGTACTTC. Protein: CASSVEPLAISYEQYF.

This chain joins TRBV7-2 and TRBJ1-2, with D perhaps TRBD1 (5 bases). Germline CDR1 and CDR2: SGHTA and FQGNSA. Trimming shortened V by 8 bases and J by 0 bases, and 13 bases separated the two germline ends. CDR3 length equals 14 residues. The CDR3 DNA reads as TGTGCCAGCCAGGGTGAAGTCGCTAACTATGGCTACACCTTC. This translates into CASQGEVANYGYTF.

The rearrangement uses TRBV3-1 and TRBJ1-2, with D unclear. The CDR3 length is 13 residues. Deletions cut 1 base from V and 8 bases from J, with 11 bases between. The V gene's germline CDR1 is LGHDT and CDR2 YNNKEL (reference sequence). CDR3 amino acids: CASSQGKMGGYTF. The CDR3 nucleotides are TGTGCCAGCAGCCAAGGCAAAATGGGCGGCTACACCTTC.

The rearrangement joins TRBV6-1 to TRBJ2-3; 8 bases agree with TRBD2. The CDR3 has 14 residues. V shed 6 bases, J shed 0 bases, and the junction held 2 bases outside the gene matches. Germline V gene data show CDR1 as MNHNS and CDR2 as SASEGT. CDR3 region: CASRERGSTDTQYF. The CDR3 DNA sequence: TGTGCCAGCAGGGAGCGGGGGAGCACAGATACGCAGTATTTT.

There are a few counts of this clonotype. This chain uses TRBV27 with TRBJ2-7; D perhaps matches TRBD1 (7 bases). V was clipped by 3 bases and J by 5 bases, with 20 bases between them. Germline V gene lookup returns CDR1 MNHEY and CDR2 SMNVEV (reference sequence). The CDR3 runs 16 residues. The CDR3 DNA is TGTGCCAGCAGTTTTCCCTTTCCGGGAGACAGGGACGAGCAGTACTTC. As protein: CASSFPFPGDRDEQYF.

The chain is built from TRBV20-1 and TRBJ2-1; the match to TRBD2 covers 7 bases. There are 15 residues in the CDR3. J lost 0 bases, V lost 0 bases, and 2 bases had no gene match. CDR1 is DFQATT, CDR2 SNEGSKA, per germline (reference sequence). CDR3 DNA: TGCAGTGCTAGAGATCGCGGGAGCTCCTACAATGAGCAGTTCTTC. Translated: CSARDRGSSYNEQFF.

The chain links TRBV6-2 or TRBV6-3 to TRBJ2-5; no firm D call. CDR3 size: 14 residues. Per germline, CDR1 MNHEY and CDR2 SVGEGT. Between the trimmed V and J ends, which lost 5 bases and 3 bases, there was a span of 13 bases. In nucleotides, the CDR3 is TGTGCCAGCAGTCCCCTTCTCGGAGAAGAGACCCAGTACTTC. Translated, it gives CASSPLLGEETQYF.

The V call is TRBV4-1, the J call TRBJ1-2, with D perhaps matching TRBD1 (5 bases). The CDR3 runs 16 residues. The germline V gene has CDR1 MGHRA and CDR2 YSYEKL. Trimming took off 3 bases at V and 6 bases at J, with 20 bases between the two ends. The CDR3 protein is CASSHPRGKREDGYTF. As DNA, the CDR3 is TGCGCCAGCAGCCACCCGAGGGGTAAGAGGGAGGATGGCTACACCTTC.

The chain employs TRBV7-2 and TRBJ2-7, with a weak D call TRBD1 (5 bases). Germline assignment: CDR1 SGHTA and CDR2 FQGNSA. The ends were cut back, 2 bases at V and 7 bases at J, with 15 bases in the middle. The CDR3 has 14 residues. This CDR3 is CASSLRTQGGEQYF. The CDR3 bases are TGTGCCAGCAGCTTAAGGACCCAGGGTGGGGAGCAGTACTTC.

In its sample, this clonotype was seen a few times. The genes are TRBV2 and TRBJ2-7; TRBD2 aligns across 10 bases. With 4 bases clipped from V and 3 bases from J, the junction kept 3 bases outside the gene matches. CDR3 size: 14 residues. Looked up from germline, CDR1 is SNHLY and CDR2 is FYNNEI. CDR3 loop: CASSGTSGLYEQYF. Here the CDR3 DNA reads TGTGCCAGCAGTGGGACTAGCGGCCTCTACGAGCAGTACTTC.

The V gene is TRBV5-1, the J gene TRBJ2-5, with D tentatively TRBD2 (7 bases). V was trimmed by 4 bases and J by 1 base, leaving 17 bases between them. CDR3 length equals 16 residues. Germline V CDR1 and CDR2: SGHRS, YFSETQ. This chain's CDR3 is CASSRVGGAVQETQYF. The CDR3 region has the DNA TGCGCCAGCAGCCGTGTGGGGGGGGCGGTCCAAGAGACCCAGTACTTC.

This chain uses TRBV5-1 with TRBJ2-3; 8 bases match TRBD2. Trimming cost V 2 bases and J 5 bases; bases outside gene matches: 7. Germline CDR1 is SGHRS and CDR2 is YFSETQ. The CDR3 consists of 15 residues. CDR3 amino acids: CASSFNGRAGDTQYF. For the CDR3, the DNA is TGCGCCAGCAGCTTTAACGGGAGGGCGGGAGATACGCAGTATTTT.

The chain recombines TRBV20-1 with TRBJ1-5; D gene ambiguous. The CDR3 sequence is 14 residues long. The V and J ends lost 0 bases and 5 bases respectively, with 11 bases between them. Germline V gene lookup returns CDR1 DFQATT and CDR2 SNEGSKA (reference sequence). The CDR3 protein is CSARDGRYDQPQHF. Here the CDR3 DNA reads TGCAGTGCTAGAGATGGGCGTTATGATCAGCCCCAGCATTTT.

The chain recombines TRBV23-1 with TRBJ2-7; tentatively, D is TRBD1 (5 bases). TRBV23-1 is an ORF, and what it does is uncertain. The CDR3 is 16 amino acids. Trimming stripped 6 bases from V and 1 base from J, with 19 bases between. CDR3 loop: CASSPFAVGRSYEQYF. The CDR3 region has the DNA TGCGCCAGCAGCCCTTTTGCTGTGGGGCGGTCCTACGAGCAGTACTTC.